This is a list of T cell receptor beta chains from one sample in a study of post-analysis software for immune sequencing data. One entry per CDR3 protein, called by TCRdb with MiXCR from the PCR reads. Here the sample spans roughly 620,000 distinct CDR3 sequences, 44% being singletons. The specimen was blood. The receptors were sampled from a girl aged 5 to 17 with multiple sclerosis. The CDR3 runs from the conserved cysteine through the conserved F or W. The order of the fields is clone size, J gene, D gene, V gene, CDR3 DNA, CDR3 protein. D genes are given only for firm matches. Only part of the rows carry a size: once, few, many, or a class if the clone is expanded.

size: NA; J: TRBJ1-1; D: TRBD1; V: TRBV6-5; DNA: TGTGCCGGCAGTTACTCATCAGGGGGGGCTGAAGCTTTCTTT; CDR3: CAGSYSSGGAEAFF
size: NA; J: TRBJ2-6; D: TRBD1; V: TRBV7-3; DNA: TGTGCCAGCAGCCTACAGGGGGGAGGGGCCAACGTCCTGACTTTC; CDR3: CASSLQGGGANVLTF
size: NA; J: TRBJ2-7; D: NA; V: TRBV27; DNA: TGTGCCAACAGACGCGGGACAGTGTCATCCTACGAGCAGTACTTC; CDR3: CANRRGTVSSYEQYF
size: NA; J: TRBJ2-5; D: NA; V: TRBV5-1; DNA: TGCGCCAGCAGCCCGCGTGGGGTCAGGTCGGAGACCCAGTACTTC; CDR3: CASSPRGVRSETQYF
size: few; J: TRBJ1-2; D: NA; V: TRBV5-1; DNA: TGCGCCAGCAGCTTTACTGGGGGATATGGCTACACCTTC; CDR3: CASSFTGGYGYTF
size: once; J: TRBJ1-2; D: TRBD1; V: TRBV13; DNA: TGTGCCAGCAGCATCGGACAGGGAGGCTATGGCTACACCTTC; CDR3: CASSIGQGGYGYTF
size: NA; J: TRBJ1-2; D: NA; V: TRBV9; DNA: TGTGCCAGCAGCGTAGCTGATGTAAAGGGTGGCTACACCTTC; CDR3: CASSVADVKGGYTF
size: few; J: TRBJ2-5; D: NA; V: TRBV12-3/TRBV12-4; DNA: TGTGCCAGCAGTTTACCGCAGGGCGAGACCCAGTACTTC; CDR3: CASSLPQGETQYF
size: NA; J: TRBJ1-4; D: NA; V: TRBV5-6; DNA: TGTGCCAGCAGCGGTCTTGAAAAACTGTTTTTT; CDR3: CASSGLEKLFF
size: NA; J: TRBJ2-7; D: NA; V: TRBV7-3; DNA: TGTGCCAGCAGCTCAACCGAAGGGGGTGAGCAGTACTTC; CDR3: CASSSTEGGEQYF
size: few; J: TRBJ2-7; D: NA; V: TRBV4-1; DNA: TGCGCCAGCAGCCAAGGACACGAGGGGGTAGGGTCCTACGAGCAGTACTTC; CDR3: CASSQGHEGVGSYEQYF
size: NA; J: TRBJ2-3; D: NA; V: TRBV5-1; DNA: TGCGCCAGCAGCTTGAGTGGACGGGACACAGATACGCAGTATTTT; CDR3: CASSLSGRDTDTQYF
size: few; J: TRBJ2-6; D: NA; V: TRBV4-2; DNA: TGTGCCAGCAGCCACGGGGGAGCTGCTGGGGCCAACGTCCTGACTTTC; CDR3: CASSHGGAAGANVLTF
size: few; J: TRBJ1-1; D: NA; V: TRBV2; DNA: TGTGCCAGCAGCGTAGACAGATCGAACACTGAAGCTTTCTTT; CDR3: CASSVDRSNTEAFF
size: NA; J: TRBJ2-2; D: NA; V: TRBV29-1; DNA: TGCAGCGTTGATAGCAGGGGCAACACCGGGGAGCTGTTTTTT; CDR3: CSVDSRGNTGELFF
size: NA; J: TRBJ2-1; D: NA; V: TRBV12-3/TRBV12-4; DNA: TGTGCCAACGAGAGGGGAGGTGAGCAGTTCTTC; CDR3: CANERGGEQFF
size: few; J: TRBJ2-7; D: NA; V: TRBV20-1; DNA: TGCAGTGCTAGTAGGCCCAACCCCCACGAGCAGTACTTC; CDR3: CSASRPNPHEQYF
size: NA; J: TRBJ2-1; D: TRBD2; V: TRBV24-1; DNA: TGTGCCACCAGTGATTTACGGGAGGGCCTGAATGAGCAGTTCTTC; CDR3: CATSDLREGLNEQFF
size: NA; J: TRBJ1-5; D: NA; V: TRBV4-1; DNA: TGCGCCAGCAGCCAAGATGGGGCCAGGAACCAGCCCCAGCATTTT; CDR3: CASSQDGARNQPQHF
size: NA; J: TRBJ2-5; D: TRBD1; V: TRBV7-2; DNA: TGTGCCAGCATCTTGACAGGGATAATCCAAGAGACCCAGTACTTC; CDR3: CASILTGIIQETQYF
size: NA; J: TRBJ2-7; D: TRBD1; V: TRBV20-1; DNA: TGCAGTGCTCTACAGGGGGAACACGAGCAGTACTTC; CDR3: CSALQGEHEQYF
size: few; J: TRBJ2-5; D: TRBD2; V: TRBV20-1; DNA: TGCAGTGCTAGAGCACTAGCGGAGATCCAAGAGACCCAGTACTTC; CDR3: CSARALAEIQETQYF
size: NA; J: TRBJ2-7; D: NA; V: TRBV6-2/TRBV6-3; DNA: TGTGCCAGCAGTAACGGTTTGGGGGCGTACGAGCAGTACTTC; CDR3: CASSNGLGAYEQYF
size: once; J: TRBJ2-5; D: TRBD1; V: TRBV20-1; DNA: TGCAGTGCTAGGGCGCAACAGGGGGCGGGAGAGACCCAGTACTTC; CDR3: CSARAQQGAGETQYF
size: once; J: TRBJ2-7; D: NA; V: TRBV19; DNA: TGTGCCAGTAGTAACAGCCCATACGAGCAGTACTTC; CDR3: CASSNSPYEQYF
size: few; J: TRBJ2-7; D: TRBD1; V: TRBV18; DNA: TGTGCCAGCTCACCGGGAGCACAGGGGGCAAACGAGCAGTACTTC; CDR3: CASSPGAQGANEQYF
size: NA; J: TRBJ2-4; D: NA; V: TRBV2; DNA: TGTGCCAGCAGTGATCAAAGGTCCGAACGATACATTCAGTACTTC; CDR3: CASSDQRSERYIQYF
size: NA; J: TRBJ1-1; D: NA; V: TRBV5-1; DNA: TGCGCCAGCAGCTCCAGGGGAAGTGACACTGAAGCTTTCTTT; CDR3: CASSSRGSDTEAFF
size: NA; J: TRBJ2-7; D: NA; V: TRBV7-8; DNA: TGTGCCAGCAGCTTAGTGCCCTTAGACTACGAGCAGTACTTC; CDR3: CASSLVPLDYEQYF
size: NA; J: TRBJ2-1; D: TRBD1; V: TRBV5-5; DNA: TGTGCCAGCAGCCCCCTTATCGCGACAGGGCTCACTGAGCAGTTCTTC; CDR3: CASSPLIATGLTEQFF
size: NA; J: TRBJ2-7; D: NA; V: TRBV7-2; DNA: TGTGCCAGCAGCACCGTAGGGGGGTCGGCCTACGAGCAGTACTTC; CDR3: CASSTVGGSAYEQYF
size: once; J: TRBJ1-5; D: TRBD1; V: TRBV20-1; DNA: TGCAGTGCTAGAGCGGCAGGGGGCCTGAATCAGCCCCAGCATTTT; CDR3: CSARAAGGLNQPQHF
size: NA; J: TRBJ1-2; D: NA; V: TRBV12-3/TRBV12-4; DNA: TGTGCCAGCAGTTACGTTTCCCGGGACCCAACTAACTATGGCTACACCTTC; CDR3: CASSYVSRDPTNYGYTF
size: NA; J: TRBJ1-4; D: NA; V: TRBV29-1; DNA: TGCAGCGTTGGGGACTGGGGAGAAAAACTGTTTTTT; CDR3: CSVGDWGEKLFF
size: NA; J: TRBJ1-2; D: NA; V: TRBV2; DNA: TGTGCCAGCAGTGTTAGCCGCGGACCAACAGCTGTTCCTAACTATGGCTACACCTTC; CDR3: CASSVSRGPTAVPNYGYTF
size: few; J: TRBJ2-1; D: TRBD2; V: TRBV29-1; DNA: TGCAGCGTTGAGGCGGGGGGGAGCTCCTACAATGAGCAGTTCTTC; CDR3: CSVEAGGSSYNEQFF
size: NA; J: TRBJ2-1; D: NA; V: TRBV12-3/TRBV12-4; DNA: TGTGCCAGCAGTTTTGGGAAACAGGGTGCGAATGAGCAGTTCTTC; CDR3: CASSFGKQGANEQFF